This T cell receptor (beta chain) was obtained from a study of beta chain features in type 1 diabetes. Isolated RNA was reverse transcribed in full, so expressed TCRB transcripts were sequenced. Using immunoSEQ multiplex PCR, the repertoire was profiled, and TCRdb retains in-frame clones only, with some absent. The table shows over 120,000 clones, with 9.2% occurring only once. Findings and caveats of the study: Among patients, naive, central memory and Treg TCRB repertoires appeared more similar than among healthy donors. VDJ junctions from patients with type 1 diabetes contained fewer insertions and more deletions.

This clone was found a few times. Its antigen is unidentified. This CDR3 spans 14 amino acids. The germline V gene encodes CDR1 SEHNR and CDR2 FQNEAQ (reference sequence). The V gene end was trimmed by 4 bases and the J gene end by 5 bases; junction bases not matched to a gene: 1. The chain links TRBV7-9 to TRBJ1-4; 10 bases are a match to TRBD1. Sequencing was performed on central memory CD4+ T cells from blood. This receptor was taken from a man aged 18-30 years in good health. The CDR3 nucleotides are TGTGCCAGCAGCTCGGGACAGGGGAATGAAAAACTGTTTTTT. Protein: CASSSGQGNEKLFF.